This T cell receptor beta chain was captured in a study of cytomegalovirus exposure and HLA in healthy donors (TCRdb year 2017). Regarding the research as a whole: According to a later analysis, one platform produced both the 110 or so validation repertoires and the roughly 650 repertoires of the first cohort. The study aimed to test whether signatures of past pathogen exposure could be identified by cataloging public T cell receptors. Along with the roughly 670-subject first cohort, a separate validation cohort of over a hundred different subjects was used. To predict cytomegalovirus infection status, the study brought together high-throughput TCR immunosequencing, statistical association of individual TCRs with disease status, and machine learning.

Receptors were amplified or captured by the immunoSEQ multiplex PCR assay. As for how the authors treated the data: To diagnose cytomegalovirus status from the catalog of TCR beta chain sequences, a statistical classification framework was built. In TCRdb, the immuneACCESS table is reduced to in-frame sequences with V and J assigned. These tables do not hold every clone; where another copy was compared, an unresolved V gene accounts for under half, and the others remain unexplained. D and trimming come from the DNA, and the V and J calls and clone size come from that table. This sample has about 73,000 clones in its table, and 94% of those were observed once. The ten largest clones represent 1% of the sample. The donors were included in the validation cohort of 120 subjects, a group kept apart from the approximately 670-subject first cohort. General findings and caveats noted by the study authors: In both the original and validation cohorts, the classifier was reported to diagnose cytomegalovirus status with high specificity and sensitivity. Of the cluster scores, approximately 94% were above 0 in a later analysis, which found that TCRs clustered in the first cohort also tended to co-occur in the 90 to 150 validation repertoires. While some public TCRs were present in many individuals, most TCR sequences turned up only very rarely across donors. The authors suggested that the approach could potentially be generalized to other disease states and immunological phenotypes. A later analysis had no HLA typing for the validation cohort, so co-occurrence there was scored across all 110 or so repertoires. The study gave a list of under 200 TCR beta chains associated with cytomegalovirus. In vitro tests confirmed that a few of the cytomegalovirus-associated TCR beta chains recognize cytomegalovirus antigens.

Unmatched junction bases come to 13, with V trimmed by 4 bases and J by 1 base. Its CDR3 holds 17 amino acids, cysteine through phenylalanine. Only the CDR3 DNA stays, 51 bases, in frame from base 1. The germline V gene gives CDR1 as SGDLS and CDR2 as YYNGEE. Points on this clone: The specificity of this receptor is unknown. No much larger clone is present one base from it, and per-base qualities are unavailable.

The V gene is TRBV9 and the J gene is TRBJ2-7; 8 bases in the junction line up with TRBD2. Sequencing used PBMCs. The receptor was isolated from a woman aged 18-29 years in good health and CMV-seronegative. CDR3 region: CASSPRFQRGFSYEQYF. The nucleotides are TGTGCCAGCAGCCCCCGATTTCAGCGGGGGTTTTCCTACGAGCAGTACTTC.